This T cell receptor beta chain was identified during a study of Ad26.COV2.S vaccination and SARS-CoV-2 variants. The germline V gene encodes CDR1 GTSNPN and CDR2 SVGIG (reference sequence). The CDR3 sequence is 22 residues long. V was pared by 0 bases and J by 3 bases, with 26 bases of the junction left unmatched. This clone was seen once. The treatment is: around 19 received Ad26.COV2.S at low or high dose, single or two shots; about 5 received placebo; per-sample allocation not given. Day 63 following the first vaccine or placebo injection was when the samples were taken. TCRdb's copy holds only in-frame clones and misses some; the assay was immunoSEQ multiplex PCR. The data hold 350,000 to 450,000 clones, with more than 75% observed a single time.

The chain links TRBV30 to TRBJ2-7, with 10 bases that match TRBD2. The clonotype was recovered from a person aged 18 to 59 who received the Ad26.COV2.S COVID-19 vaccine or a placebo. Sequencing was performed on peripheral blood, taken in a trial of Ad26.COV2.S vaccine versus placebo. The CDR3 sequence: CAWSVNTPWELQREGVVYEQYF. The CDR3 DNA sequence: TGTGCCTGGAGTGTAAATACTCCTTGGGAACTACAGCGGGAGGGTGTTGTCTACGAGCAGTACTTC.